These 6 T cell receptor beta chains were all obtained from the same sample, sequenced in a study of monozygotic twins with inflammatory bowel disease. Reprocessing the 5' RACE reads, TCRdb reports a single entry for every CDR3 protein and omits DNA. The sample totals fewer than 400,000 distinct CDR3 sequences. The sequencing sample was made of blood. The receptors stem from a human donor with ulcerative colitis or Crohn's disease, or a healthy co-twin of an affected twin (not recorded which).

The V and J genes are TRBV29-1 and TRBJ2-3; TCRdb returns TRBD2, unconfirmable since there is no DNA. The CDR3 is 15 amino acids. In germline, CDR1 is SQVTM, CDR2 ANQGSEA. CDR3 residues: CSARTSGRAPDTQYF.

V and J are TRBV19 and TRBJ2-3; as DNA is missing, the TRBD2 call by TCRdb cannot be tested. The CDR3 runs to 16 residues. Germline V CDR1 and CDR2: LNHDA, SQIVND (reference sequence). The CDR3 reads CASSIGLAGGPDTQYF.

V gene TRBV20-1 combines with J gene TRBJ2-7; TCRdb's D gene call, TRBD2, goes unchecked for lack of DNA. The CDR3 is 14 amino acids. The germline CDR1 and CDR2 sequences are DFQATT and SNEGSKA (reference sequence). The CDR3 here is CSARDGPNYYEQYF.

The genes are TRBV6-2 or TRBV6-3 and TRBJ2-5; TCRdb returns TRBD2, unconfirmable since there is no DNA. The CDR3 runs 14 residues. Germline loops: CDR1 MNHEY, CDR2 SVGEGT. The CDR3 protein is CASRDSGGQETQYF.

This sequence joins TRBV28 and TRBJ2-2; TCRdb reports TRBD1, a call that lacks DNA to check it against. The V gene's germline CDR1 is MDHEN and CDR2 SYDVKM. The CDR3 consists of 16 residues. CDR3 amino acids: CASSLQGNVRTGELFF.

The chain combines TRBV10-3 with TRBJ1-2; TCRdb selects TRBD1, and the lack of DNA leaves this call unchecked. Germline CDR1 and CDR2: ENHRY and SYGVKD. The CDR3 sequence is 15 residues long. CDR3 sequence: CAIGGNPGDGYGYTF.